The clone carrying this TCR beta chain was found once. Its cognate antigen is unknown. TEMRA cells were FACS-enriched, and CD8+ and CD4+ T cells were isolated negatively. The data stem from a study of CD8 T cells in Susac syndrome. Germline V gene data show CDR1 as SEHNR and CDR2 as FQNEAQ (reference sequence). The J segment lost 0 bases and the V segment lost 5 bases, leaving 4 bases of the junction unmatched. The CDR3 has 17 residues. Study results and caveats: The authors found no clonal expansion in Susac syndrome CD4+ T cell repertoires.

Random hexamers were used to reverse transcribe an amount of about 0.5 to 1 ug RNA. TCRdb independently ran MiXCR on the immunoSEQ multiplex PCR reads; one entry per CDR3 protein. The profile shows over 140,000 distinct CDR3 sequences, about 95% of them singletons. Sequencing used CD4+ T cells from PBMCs. The TCR originated in a human donor with Susac syndrome. The chain couples TRBV7-9 to TRBJ2-6, with 10 positions matching TRBD1. CDR3 DNA sequence: TGTGCCAGCAGCCCCGGGACAGGGGTCTCTGGGGCCAACGTCCTGACTTTC. This codes for CASSPGTGVSGANVLTF.